This T cell receptor beta chain was sequenced for a study of cytomegalovirus exposure and HLA in healthy donors. Study results and limitations: The authors later found HLA-associated TCR beta chains more clonally expanded than equally common others. An analysis done earlier found most TCR beta V segments productive about 90% or about 30% of the time.

This clone was seen a few times. Its antigen is currently unknown. Vbeta (60) and Jbeta (13) primers were used in the PCR. Original analysis: Later, 65 million to 85 million unique TCR beta chains were counted in an analysis, and some 9.9 million of them were shared. Data came from immunoSEQ multiplex PCR; TCRdb stores just in-frame clones and leaves some out. That table gives V, J and clone size, and the DNA gave D and trimming. Altogether under 250,000 clones are present, roughly 82% being singletons, with the ten largest covering roughly 6%. Trimming shortened V by 2 bases and J by 2 bases, and 7 bases separated the two germline ends. Per the germline V gene, CDR1 is SGHRS and CDR2 is YFSETQ. This CDR3 has 13 amino acids.

This TCR was recovered from a man aged 40-55 years in good health and CMV-seropositive. The sequencing sample was made of PBMCs. The rearrangement links TRBV5-1 to TRBJ2-5, with D possibly matching TRBD1 (6 bases). Written as DNA, the CDR3 is TGCGCCAGCAGCTTTGACAGGCAAGAGACCCAGTACTTC. This encodes CASSFDRQETQYF.